This T cell receptor beta chain was sequenced for a study of T-cell reconstitution after alpha-beta-depleted transplantation in children. Preparing the TCRbeta library involved the use of unique molecular identifiers. TCRdb re-derived calls from the PCR reads in MiXCR, one entry per CDR3 protein. The data hold over 550,000 distinct CDR3 sequences, with more than 9% observed a single time. This CDR3 comprises 15 residues. The ends lost 4 bases at V and 3 bases at J; junction bases unmatched: 8. Germline V gene data show CDR1 as SQVTM and CDR2 as ANQGSEA. This clonotype originated in a human donor who donated a stem cell graft to a child with acute myeloid leukemia. The chain has TRBV29-1 and TRBJ2-3; TRBD1 aligns across 9 bases. The source material was PBMCs from the stem cell graft donor, sampled from the stem cell graft. In DNA, the CDR3 is TGCAGCGTTGCGGGGGCGGGGACAGGGACAGATACGCAGTATTTT. Amino acids: CSVAGAGTGTDTQYF.